This T cell receptor (beta chain) was identified in a study of cytomegalovirus exposure and HLA in healthy donors. Turning to the study itself: Earlier work reported 117 million unique TCR beta sequences from about 179 million T cells. Regarding the study as a whole: Relative to the approximately 700-donor mean, N-insertions were reportedly fewer in an Asian-associated ancestry cluster in a later analysis. Most of the TCR beta V segments (in an earlier analysis) were productive either about 87% or about 30% of the time. The study recorded 160 or so TCR beta chains that were cytomegalovirus-associated.

This CDR3 contains 14 residues. CDR1 and CDR2 (germline): SGHNT, YYREEE (reference sequence). Trimming took off 2 bases at V and 3 bases at J, with 9 bases between the two ends. In regard to this clone: What it recognizes is unknown.

60 Vbeta and 13 Jbeta primers were used in PCR. The assay was immunoSEQ multiplex PCR, and TCRdb's table has in-frame clones only and misses some. The table has over 95,000 clones, over 75% seen once. Sample: PBMCs. The TCR comes from a man aged 35-49 years in good health and CMV-seropositive. The rearrangement links TRBV5-4 to TRBJ1-5; D is perhaps TRBD1 (6 bases). The CDR3 loop is CASSFGGLNQPQHF. As DNA, the CDR3 is TGTGCCAGCAGCTTTGGGGGCCTCAATCAGCCCCAGCATTTT.